One T cell receptor (beta chain) is described in this entry. The antigen is undetermined. The data belong to a study of cytomegalovirus exposure and HLA in healthy donors. Regarding the study as a whole: Presence/absence analyses supposed approximately even sequencing depth among donors.

The primer mix had 60 Vbeta and 13 Jbeta primers. Sequencing used immunoSEQ multiplex PCR; TCRdb keeps in-frame clones, though not all of them. The repertoire includes 120,000 or so clones, about 80% of them detected once, and 1% sits in the top ten. Sequencing was performed on PBMCs. This receptor was identified in a man aged 40-50 years in good health and CMV-seronegative.

CDR3 protein: CASSGSRVTGELFF. Here the CDR3 DNA reads TGTGCCAGCAGCGGGAGTCGGGTCACCGGGGAGCTGTTTTTT. This chain joins TRBV2 and TRBJ2-2, with D tentatively TRBD2 (6 bases). This CDR3 spans 14 amino acids. V was trimmed by 6 bases and J by 4 bases, leaving 12 bases between them. Per the germline V gene, CDR1 is SNHLY and CDR2 is FYNNEI.